The clone carrying this T cell receptor (beta chain) appeared a single time. Its antigen is unidentified. The data belong to a study of T cells in Graves' hyperthyroidism and ophthalmopathy. Study conclusions and caveats: Most expanded thyroid clonotypes above 0.001 recurred in blood.

The junction had 6 bases not matched to a gene; V was cut back by 2 bases and J by 6 bases. This CDR3 is built from 15 residues. The germline V gene encodes CDR1 SGHKS and CDR2 YYEKEE (reference sequence). RNA transcripts gave rise to amplified TCR beta CDR3 regions. The TCR CDR3 was amplified in a first-round RT-PCR using the HTBI primer set. TCRdb independently ran MiXCR on the multiplex PCR reads; one entry per CDR3 protein. Of about 600,000 distinct CDR3 sequences listed, about 14% are singletons. A Clinical Activity Score of at least 3, a NOSPECS grade of at least 4 and a duration under 3 months were recorded in the ophthalmopathy patients. Thyroid ultrasound and orbital computed tomography, with clinical symptoms and serum thyroxine and TRAb, informed diagnoses.

This sequence was found in a woman aged 45-65 years with Graves' ophthalmopathy. The sample taken for sequencing was blood. This rearrangement joins TRBV5-5 to TRBJ2-3, with 10 bases aligning to TRBD2. The CDR3 region has the DNA TGTGCCAGCAGCTTTGCTAGCGGGAGAGTGGATACGCAGTATTTT. Translation: CASSFASGRVDTQYF.